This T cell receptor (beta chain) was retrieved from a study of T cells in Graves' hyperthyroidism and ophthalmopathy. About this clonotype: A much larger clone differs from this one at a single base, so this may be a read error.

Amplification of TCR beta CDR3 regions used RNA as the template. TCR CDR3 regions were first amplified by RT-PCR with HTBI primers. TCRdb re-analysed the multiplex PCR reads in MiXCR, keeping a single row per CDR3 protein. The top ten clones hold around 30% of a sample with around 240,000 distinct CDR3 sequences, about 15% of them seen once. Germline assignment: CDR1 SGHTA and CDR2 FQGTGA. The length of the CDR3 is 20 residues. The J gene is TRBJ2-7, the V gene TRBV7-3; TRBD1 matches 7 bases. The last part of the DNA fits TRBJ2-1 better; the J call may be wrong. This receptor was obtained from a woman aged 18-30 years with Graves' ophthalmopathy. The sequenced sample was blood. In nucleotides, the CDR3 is TGCGCCAGCAGCCAATACCAGAGATTTATCCCGGGACAGATCCCCTACGAGCAGTTCTTC. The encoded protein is CASSQYQRFIPGQIPYEQFF.